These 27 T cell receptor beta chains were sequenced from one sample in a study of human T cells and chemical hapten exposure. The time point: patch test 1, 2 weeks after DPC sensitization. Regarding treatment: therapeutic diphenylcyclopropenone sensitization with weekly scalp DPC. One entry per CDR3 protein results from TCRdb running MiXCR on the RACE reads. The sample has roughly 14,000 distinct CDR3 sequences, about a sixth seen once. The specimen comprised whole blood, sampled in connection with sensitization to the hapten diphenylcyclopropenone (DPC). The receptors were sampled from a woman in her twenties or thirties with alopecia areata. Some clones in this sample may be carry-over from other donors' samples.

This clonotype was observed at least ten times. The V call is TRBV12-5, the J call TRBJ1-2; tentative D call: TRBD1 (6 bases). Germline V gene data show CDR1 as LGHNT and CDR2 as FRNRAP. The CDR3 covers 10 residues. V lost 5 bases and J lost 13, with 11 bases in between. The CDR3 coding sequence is TGTGCTAGTGGTACAGGGTTGGGCACCTTC. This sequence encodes CASGTGLGTF.

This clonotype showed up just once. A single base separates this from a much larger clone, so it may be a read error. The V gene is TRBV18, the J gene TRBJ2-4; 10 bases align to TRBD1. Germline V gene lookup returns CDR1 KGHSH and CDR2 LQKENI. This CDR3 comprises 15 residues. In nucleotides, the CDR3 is TGTGCCAGCTCACCGCGACAGGGGGCGAAAAACACTCAGTACTTC. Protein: CASSPRQGAKNTQYF.

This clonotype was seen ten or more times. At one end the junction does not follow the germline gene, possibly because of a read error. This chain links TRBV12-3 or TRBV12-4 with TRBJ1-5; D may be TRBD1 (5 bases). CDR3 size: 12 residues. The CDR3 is CASRGGNRPQHF. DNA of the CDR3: TGTGCCAGCAGGGGGGGGAATCGGCCCCAGCATTTT.

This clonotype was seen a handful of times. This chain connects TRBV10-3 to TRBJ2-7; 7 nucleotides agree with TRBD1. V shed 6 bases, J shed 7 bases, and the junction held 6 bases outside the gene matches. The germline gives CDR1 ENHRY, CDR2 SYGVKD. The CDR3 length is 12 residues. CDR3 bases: TGTGCCATCAGCCGACAGGGTCAAGAGCAGTACGTC. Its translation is CAISRQGQEQYV.

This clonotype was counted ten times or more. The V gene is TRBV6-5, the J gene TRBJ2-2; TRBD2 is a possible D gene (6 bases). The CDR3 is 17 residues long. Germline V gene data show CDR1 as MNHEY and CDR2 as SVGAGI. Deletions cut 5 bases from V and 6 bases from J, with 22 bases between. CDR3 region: CASSKQPGLGGSGELFF. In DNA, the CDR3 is TGTGCCAGCAGTAAACAACCGGGACTCGGGGGTTCCGGGGAGCTGTTTTTT.

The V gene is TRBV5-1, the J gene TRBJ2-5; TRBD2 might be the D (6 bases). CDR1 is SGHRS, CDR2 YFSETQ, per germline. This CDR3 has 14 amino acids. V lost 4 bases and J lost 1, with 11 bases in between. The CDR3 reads CASSTSGVQETQYF. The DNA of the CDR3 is TGCGCCAGCAGCACATCGGGAGTCCAAGAGACCCAGTACTTC.

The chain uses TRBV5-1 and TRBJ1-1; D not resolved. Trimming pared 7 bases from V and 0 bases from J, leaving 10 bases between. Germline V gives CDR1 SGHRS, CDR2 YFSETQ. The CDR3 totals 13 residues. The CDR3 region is CASRGRMNTEAFF. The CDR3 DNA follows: TGCGCCAGCCGGGGAAGGATGAACACTGAAGCTTTCTTT. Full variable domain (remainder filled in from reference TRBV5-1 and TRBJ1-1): KAGVTQTPRYLIKTRGQQVTLSCSPISGHRSVSWYQQTPGQGLQFLFEYFSETQRNKGNFPGRFSGRQFSNSRSEMNVSTLELGDSALYLCASRGRMNTEAFFGQGTRLTVV.

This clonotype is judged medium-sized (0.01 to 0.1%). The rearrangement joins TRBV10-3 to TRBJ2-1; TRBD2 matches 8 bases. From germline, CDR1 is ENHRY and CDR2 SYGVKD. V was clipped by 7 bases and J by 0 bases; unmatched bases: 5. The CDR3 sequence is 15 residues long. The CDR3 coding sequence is TGTGCCATCACCACTAGCGGAAGCTCCTACAATGAGCAGTTCTTC. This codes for CAITTSGSSYNEQFF.

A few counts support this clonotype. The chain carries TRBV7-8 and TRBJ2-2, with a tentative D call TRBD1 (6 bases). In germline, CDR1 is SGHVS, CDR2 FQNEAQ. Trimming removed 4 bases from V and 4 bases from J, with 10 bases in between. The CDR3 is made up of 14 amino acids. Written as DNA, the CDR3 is TGTGCCAGCAGCTCAGGGGTAGGCACCGGGGAGCTGTTTTTT. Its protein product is CASSSGVGTGELFF.

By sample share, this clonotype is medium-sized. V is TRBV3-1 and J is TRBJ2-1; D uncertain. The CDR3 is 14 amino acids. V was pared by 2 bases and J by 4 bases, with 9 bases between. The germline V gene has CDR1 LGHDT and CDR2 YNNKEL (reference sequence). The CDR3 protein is CASSQLLGYNEQFF. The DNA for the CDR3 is TGTGCCAGCAGCCAACTCTTAGGTTACAATGAGCAGTTCTTC.

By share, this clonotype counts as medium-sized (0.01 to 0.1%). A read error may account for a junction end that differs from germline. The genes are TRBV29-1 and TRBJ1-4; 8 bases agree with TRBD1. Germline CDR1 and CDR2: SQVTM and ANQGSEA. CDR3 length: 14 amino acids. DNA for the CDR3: TGCAGCGTTGAAGTGCGGACAGGGCTGAAAAAGCTGTTTTTT. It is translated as CSVEVRTGLKKLFF.

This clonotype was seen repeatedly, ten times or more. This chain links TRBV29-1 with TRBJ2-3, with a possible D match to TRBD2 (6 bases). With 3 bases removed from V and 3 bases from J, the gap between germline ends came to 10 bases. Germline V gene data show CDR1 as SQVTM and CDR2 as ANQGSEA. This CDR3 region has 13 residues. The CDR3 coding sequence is TGCAGCGTTGAGGAGGGCCAAACAGATACGCAGTATTTT. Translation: CSVEEGQTDTQYF.

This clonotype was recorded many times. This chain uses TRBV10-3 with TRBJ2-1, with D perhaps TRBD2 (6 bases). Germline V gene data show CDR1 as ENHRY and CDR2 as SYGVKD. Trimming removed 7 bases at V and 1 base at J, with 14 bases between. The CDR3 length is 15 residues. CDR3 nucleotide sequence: TGTGCCATCAAGGGACTGCGGGGTTCCTACAATGAGCAGTTCTTC. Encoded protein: CAIKGLRGSYNEQFF.

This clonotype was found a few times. The CDR3 bases are TGTGCCAGTAGTATGGACAGAAGGAACACCGGGGAGCTGTTTTTT. Protein sequence: CASSMDRRNTGELFF. This rearrangement joins TRBV19 to TRBJ2-2; D may be TRBD1 (6 bases). V lost 3 bases to trimming and J lost 1 base, with 9 bases between them. The CDR3 extends over 15 amino acids. Germline CDR1 reads LNHDA; CDR2 reads SQIVND (reference sequence).

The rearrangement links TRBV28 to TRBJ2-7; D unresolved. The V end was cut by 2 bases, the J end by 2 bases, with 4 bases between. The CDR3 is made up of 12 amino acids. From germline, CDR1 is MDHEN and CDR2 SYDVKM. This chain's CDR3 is CASSLGTYEQYV. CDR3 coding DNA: TGTGCCAGCAGTTTAGGGACCTACGAGCAGTACGTC.

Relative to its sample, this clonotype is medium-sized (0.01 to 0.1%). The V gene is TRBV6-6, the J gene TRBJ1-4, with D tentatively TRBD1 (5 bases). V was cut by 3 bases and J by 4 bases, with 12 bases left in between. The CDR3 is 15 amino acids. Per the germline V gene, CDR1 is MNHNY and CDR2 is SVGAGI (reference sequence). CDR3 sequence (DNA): TGTGCCAGCAGTTATGGGTACAGGAGTAATGAAAAACTGTTTTTT. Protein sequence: CASSYGYRSNEKLFF.

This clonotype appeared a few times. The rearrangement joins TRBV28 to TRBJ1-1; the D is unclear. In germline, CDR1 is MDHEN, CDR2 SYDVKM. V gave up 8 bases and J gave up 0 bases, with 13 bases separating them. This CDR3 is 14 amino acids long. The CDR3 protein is CASRRNYMNTEAFF. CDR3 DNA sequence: TGTGCCAGCCGCCGGAACTACATGAACACTGAAGCTTTCTTT.

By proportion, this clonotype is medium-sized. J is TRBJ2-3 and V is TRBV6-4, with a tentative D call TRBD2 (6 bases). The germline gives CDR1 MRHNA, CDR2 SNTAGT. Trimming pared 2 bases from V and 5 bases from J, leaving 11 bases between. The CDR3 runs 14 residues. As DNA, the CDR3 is TGTGCCAGCAGTGACGGCCAGGGAGGAGATACGCAGTATTTT. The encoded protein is CASSDGQGGDTQYF.

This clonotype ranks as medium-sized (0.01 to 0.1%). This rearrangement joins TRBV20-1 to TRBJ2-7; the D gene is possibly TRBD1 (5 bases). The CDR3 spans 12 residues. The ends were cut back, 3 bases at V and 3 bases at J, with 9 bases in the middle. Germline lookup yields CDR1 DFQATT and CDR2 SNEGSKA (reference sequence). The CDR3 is CSASQDSYEQYV. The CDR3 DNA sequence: TGCAGTGCTAGCCAAGACAGCTACGAGCAGTACGTC.

CDR3 in DNA: TGCAGCGTTGAAGCCACAGAGTGGGGCACGAACACCGGGGAGCTGTTTTTT. This gives the protein CSVEATEWGTNTGELFF. The chain couples TRBV29-1 to TRBJ2-2; weak D call: TRBD1 (5 bases). Germline-derived CDR1 and CDR2 are SQVTM and ANQGSEA. CDR3 length: 17 residues. V was trimmed by 1 base and J by 0 bases, leaving 15 bases between them.

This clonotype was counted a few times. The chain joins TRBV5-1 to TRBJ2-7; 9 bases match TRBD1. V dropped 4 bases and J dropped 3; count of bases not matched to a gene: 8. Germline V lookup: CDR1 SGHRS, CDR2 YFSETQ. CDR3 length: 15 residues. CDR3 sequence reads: CASSRSRTGVYEQYF. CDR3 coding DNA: TGCGCCAGCAGCCGCTCGCGGACAGGGGTCTACGAGCAGTACTTC.

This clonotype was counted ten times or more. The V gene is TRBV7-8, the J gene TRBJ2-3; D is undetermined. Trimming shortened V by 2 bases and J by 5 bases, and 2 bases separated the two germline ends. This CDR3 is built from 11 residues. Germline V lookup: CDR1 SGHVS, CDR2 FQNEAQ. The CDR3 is CASSLLDTQYF. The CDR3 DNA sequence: TGTGCCAGCAGCTTACTAGATACGCAGTATTTT.

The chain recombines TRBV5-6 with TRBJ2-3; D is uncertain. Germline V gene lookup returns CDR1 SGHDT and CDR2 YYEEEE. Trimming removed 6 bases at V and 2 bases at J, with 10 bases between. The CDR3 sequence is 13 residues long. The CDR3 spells CASKYGVTDTQYF. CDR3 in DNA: TGTGCCAGCAAGTACGGAGTCACAGATACGCAGTATTTT. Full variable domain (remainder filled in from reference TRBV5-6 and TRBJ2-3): DAGVTQSPTHLIKTRGQQVTLRCSPKSGHDTVSWYQQALGQGPQFIFQYYEEEERQRGNFPDRFSGHQFPNYSSELNVNALLLGDSALYLCASKYGVTDTQYFGPGTRLTVL.

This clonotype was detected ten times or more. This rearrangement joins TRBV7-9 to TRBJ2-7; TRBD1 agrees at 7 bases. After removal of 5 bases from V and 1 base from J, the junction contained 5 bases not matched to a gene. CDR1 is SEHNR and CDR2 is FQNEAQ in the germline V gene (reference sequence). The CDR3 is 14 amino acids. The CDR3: CASSARDRSYEQYF. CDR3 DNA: TGTGCCAGCAGCGCGAGGGACAGATCCTACGAGCAGTACTTC.

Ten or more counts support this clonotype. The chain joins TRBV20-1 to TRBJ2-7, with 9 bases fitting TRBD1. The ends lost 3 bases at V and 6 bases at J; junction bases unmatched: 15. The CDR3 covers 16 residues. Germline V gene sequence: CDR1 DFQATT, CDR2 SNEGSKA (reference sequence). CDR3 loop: CSASLPPGTGIGEQYF. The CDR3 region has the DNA TGCAGTGCTAGTCTCCCACCCGGGACAGGGATAGGCGAGCAGTACTTC.

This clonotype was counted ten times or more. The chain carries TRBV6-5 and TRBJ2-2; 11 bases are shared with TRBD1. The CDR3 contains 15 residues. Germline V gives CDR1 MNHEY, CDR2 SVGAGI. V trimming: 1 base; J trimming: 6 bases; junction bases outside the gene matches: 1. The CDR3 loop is CASSYWDRGSGELFF. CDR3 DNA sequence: TGTGCCAGCAGTTACTGGGACAGGGGGTCCGGGGAGCTGTTTTTT.

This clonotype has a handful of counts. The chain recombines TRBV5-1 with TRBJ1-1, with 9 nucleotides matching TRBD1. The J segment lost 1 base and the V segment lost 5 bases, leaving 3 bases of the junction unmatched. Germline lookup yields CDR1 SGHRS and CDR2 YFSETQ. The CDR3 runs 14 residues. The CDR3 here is CASRSGQGNTEAFF. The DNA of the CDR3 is TGCGCCAGCAGATCGGGACAGGGGAACACTGAAGCTTTCTTT.